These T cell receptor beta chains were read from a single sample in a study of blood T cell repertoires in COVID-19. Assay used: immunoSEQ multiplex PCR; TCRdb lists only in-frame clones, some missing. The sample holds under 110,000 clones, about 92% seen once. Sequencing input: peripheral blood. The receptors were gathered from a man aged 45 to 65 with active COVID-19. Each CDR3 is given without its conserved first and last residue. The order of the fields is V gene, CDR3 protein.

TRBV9,ASSPGQGPFYEQY
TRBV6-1,ASSERRGLYNEQF
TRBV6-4,ASSGDSGSYNEQF
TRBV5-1,ASSLVSEDSPLH
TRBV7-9,ASSLERRGSEKLF
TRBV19,ASSYRDSSDTQY
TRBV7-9,ASSWTDRSYGYT
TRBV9,ASSVEDRDTDTQY
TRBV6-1,ASREVYTEAF
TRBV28,ASRPTGNQPQH
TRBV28,ASGSEAGGPYEQY
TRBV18,ASSPREGTDTQY
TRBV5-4,ASSSLVKNIQY
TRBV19,ASSARSYEQY
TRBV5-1,ASSLLASGGETQY
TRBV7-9,ASSMSGTFYEQY
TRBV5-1,ASSLAGIAGDPSLEQY
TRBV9,ASSVGAGWPQH
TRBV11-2,ASSRGGSPYNEQF
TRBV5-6,ASSPRGGRFDGYT
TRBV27,ASSLGQQETQY
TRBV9,ASSARQNQETQY
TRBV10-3,AISESLGASGTDTQY
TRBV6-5,ASSSKETQY
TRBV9,ASSVGGGSHGSEQF
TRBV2,ASLSRTGSGTGELF
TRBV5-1,ASSLGQGALGEQF
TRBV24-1,ATSHGTGGIYGYT
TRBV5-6,ASNQILTDDPYEQY
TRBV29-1,SAEGGPETQY
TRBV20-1,ITAGNYGYT
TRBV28,ASSLGGQGWGGNTEAF
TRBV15,ATSSAGGSHEQY
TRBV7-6,ASSLGGSGTGREQY
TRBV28,ASTPESWDRKFYGYT
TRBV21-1,ASHSGAASGEQF
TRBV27,ASSPPLLAGRAKEQF
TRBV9,ASSAGGSQETQY
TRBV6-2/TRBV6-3,ASSYRSGASTDTQY
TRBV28,ASKKSRDRTYSNQPQH
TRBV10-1,ASGQGTAPWEQY
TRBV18,ASSPDGGEQY
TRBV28,ASSKGQPLGETQY
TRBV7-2,ASSSRVRNTLYGYT
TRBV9,ASSVGGTPETGELF
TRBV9,ASSVGLAGVEQF